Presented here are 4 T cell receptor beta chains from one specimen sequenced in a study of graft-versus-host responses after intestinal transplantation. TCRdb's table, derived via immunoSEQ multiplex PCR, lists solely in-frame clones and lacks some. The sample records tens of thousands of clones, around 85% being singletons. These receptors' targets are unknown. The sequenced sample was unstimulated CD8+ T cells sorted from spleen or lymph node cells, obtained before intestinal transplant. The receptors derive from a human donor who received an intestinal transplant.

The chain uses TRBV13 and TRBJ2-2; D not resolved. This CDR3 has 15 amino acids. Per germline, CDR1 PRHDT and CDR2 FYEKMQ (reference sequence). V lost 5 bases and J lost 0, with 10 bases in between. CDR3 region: CASSPGAPNTGELFF. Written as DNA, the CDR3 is TGTGCCAGCAGCCCCGGAGCCCCGAACACCGGGGAGCTGTTTTTT.

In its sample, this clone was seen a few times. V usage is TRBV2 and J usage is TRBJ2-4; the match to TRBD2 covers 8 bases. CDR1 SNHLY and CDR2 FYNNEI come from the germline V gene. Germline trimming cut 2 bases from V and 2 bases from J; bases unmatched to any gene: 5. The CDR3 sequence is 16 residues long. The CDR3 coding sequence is TGTGCCAGCAGTGAAAGTCTAGCGGGCCCCAAAAACATTCAGTACTTC. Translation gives CASSESLAGPKNIQYF.

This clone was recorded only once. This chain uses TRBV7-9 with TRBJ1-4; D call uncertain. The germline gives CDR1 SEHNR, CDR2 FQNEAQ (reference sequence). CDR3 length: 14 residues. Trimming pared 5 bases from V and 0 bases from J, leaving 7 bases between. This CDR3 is CASSIYATNEKLFF. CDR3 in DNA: TGTGCCAGCAGCATATATGCAACTAATGAAAAACTGTTTTTT.

This CDR3 reads CASSQLITNRENGYTF. CDR3 nucleotide sequence: TGCGCCAGCAGCCAATTAATTACGAACAGGGAAAATGGCTACACCTTC. The chain couples TRBV4-1 to TRBJ1-2; D might be TRBD1 (6 bases). Trimming pared 2 bases from V and 6 bases from J, leaving 19 bases between. The germline gives CDR1 MGHRA, CDR2 YSYEKL. The CDR3 is made up of 16 amino acids.